This T cell receptor beta chain was sequenced during a study of T-cell memory formation after mild COVID-19. Whole-study context: Clustering of TCRs was largely donor specific.

Comment on this clonotype: Its antigen is unknown.

Study-wide results and limits: Pre-infection memory showed some responding clones, and this suggested that cross-reactive memory joined. CD4+ contracting clones lay mainly in CM and EM, CD8+ ones in EMRA. CD4/CD8 balance characterized clones contracting day 15 to 85, and CD4+ skew characterized later expanders.

Germline loops: CDR1 KGHDR, CDR2 SFDVKD. The CDR3 runs 13 residues. V was pared by 0 bases and J by 9 bases, with 8 bases between. TCRdb passed the 5' RACE reads through MiXCR, listing each CDR3 protein once. The data contain about 440,000 distinct CDR3 sequences, roughly 20% of them singletons. The chain couples TRBV24-1 to TRBJ2-1, with D unresolved. The TCR originated in an adult woman who had mild COVID-19 (a few samples of this study predate the infection). Cell type and time point are not known. The sequenced material came from PBMCs or a T cell subset sorted from them (not recorded which). CDR3 nucleotide sequence: TGTGCCACCAGTGATTTGCTGGCTGGTGAGCAGTTCTTC. Amino acid sequence: CATSDLLAGEQFF.